Sequencing of this TCR beta chain was carried out in a study of OX40 agonist ivuxolimab in advanced cancers. Study as a whole: With a range of roughly 23 to 85, age averaged about 58 years, and 65% to 90% were male. Allowance was made for prior anti-PD-1, anti-PD-L1 or anti-CTLA-4 therapy, and about 44% had some.

Germline loops: CDR1 MNHEY, CDR2 SVGAGI. This CDR3 contains 14 residues. Unmatched junction bases numbered 7, after V lost 4 bases and J lost 4 bases. Method: immunoSEQ multiplex PCR; TCRdb's copy keeps in-frame clones and lacks some. The sample records 50,000 to 70,000 clones, roughly 86% being singletons. Study-level findings and limits: Mean expanded clone counts were higher in CD8+ than CD4+ T cells. Among expanded peripheral T cells, antigen specificity went undetermined.

To note about this clone: Its antigen is not known.

This rearrangement joins TRBV6-5 to TRBJ2-7; TRBD2 agrees at 7 bases. This specimen was CD4+ or CD8+ T cells sorted from blood, taken in a trial of the OX40 agonist ivuxolimab. The receptor was derived from an adult with an advanced solid tumor such as melanoma, head and neck, liver or kidney cancer. CDR3: CASSSLVGGYEQYF. CDR3 bases: TGTGCCAGCAGTTCACTAGTGGGGGGGTACGAGCAGTACTTC.